This TCR beta chain was observed in a study of blood T cells in healthy people across ages. General study results and limits: Age advanced and TCR beta diversity per million T cells fell, roughly linearly.

Worth noting for this clonotype: Its antigen is not known.

Whenever a sample was processed, at least 7 million PBMCs were isolated. A second PCR, run for about 7 to 11 cycles, used a sample-barcoded 5' primer plus a J-beta primer mix. One entry per CDR3 protein, called by TCRdb with MiXCR from the 5' RACE reads. The table shows some 940,000 distinct CDR3 sequences, with roughly 29% occurring only once. The data also belong to a second study, concerning T cells of mothers and their children. That report adds: Every mother supplied over 9 million TCR beta CDR3 reads and every child approximately 2.8 million. Relative to unrelated pairs, biologically related mother-child dyads exhibited marginally greater, non-significant overlap.

The sample taken for sequencing was blood. The receptor's source is a woman aged 40 to 50 in good health.

The CDR3 spells CATTVSPGGPDGYTF. The CDR3 DNA is TGTGCCACAACTGTATCCCCAGGGGGCCCAGATGGCTACACCTTC. The chain links TRBV7-9 to TRBJ1-2; 8 bases align to TRBD1. Unmatched junction bases numbered 16, after V lost 10 bases and J lost 6 bases. Germline V gene lookup returns CDR1 SEHNR and CDR2 FQNEAQ (reference sequence). The CDR3 contains 15 residues.